Below are 4 T cell receptor beta chains sequenced from a single sample in a study of T cell repertoires in cytomegalovirus infection. Using its own MiXCR run on the reads, TCRdb lists one record per CDR3 protein. The sample records just under 550,000 distinct CDR3 sequences, more than 25% being singletons. The sequencing sample was made of PBMCs. These receptors were obtained from a human donor in good health (CMV status not recorded). Some clones in this sample may be carry-over from other donors' samples.

This clonotype was observed a few times. The chain recombines TRBV12-3 or TRBV12-4 with TRBJ2-3; D might be TRBD2 (6 bases). This CDR3 is built from 15 residues. The V end was cut by 5 bases, the J end by 6 bases, with 18 bases between. This CDR3 reads CASSVGTQARDTQYF. CDR3 nucleotide sequence: TGTGCCAGCAGTGTCGGGACTCAGGCGCGCGATACGCAGTATTTT.

The rearrangement uses TRBV20-1 and TRBJ2-7, with D perhaps TRBD1 (6 bases). The CDR3 is made up of 13 amino acids. Looked up from germline, CDR1 is DFQATT and CDR2 is SNEGSKA (reference sequence). Deletions cut 6 bases from V and 1 base from J, with 13 bases between. CDR3: CSARWTASYEQYV. The DNA of the CDR3 is TGCAGTGCCCGTTGGACAGCATCCTACGAGCAGTACGTC.

The CDR3: CASSVSGTVNEQFF. The DNA of the CDR3 is TGTGCCAGCAGCGTATCTGGGACAGTCAATGAGCAGTTCTTC. The chain couples TRBV7-2 to TRBJ2-1; 7 bases line up with TRBD1. The CDR3 contains 14 residues. Per the germline V gene, CDR1 is SGHTA and CDR2 is FQGNSA. Losses at the gene ends were 5 bases for V and 6 bases for J; bases not matched to a gene: 7.

The chain links TRBV10-3 to TRBJ2-1, with 16 bases matching TRBD2. V was clipped by 6 bases and J by 0 bases; unmatched bases: 5. The CDR3 runs 18 residues. The germline CDR1 and CDR2 sequences are ENHRY and SYGVKD. CDR3 sequence: CAIRGLAGGPSSYNEQFF. CDR3 bases: TGTGCCATCAGGGGACTAGCGGGAGGGCCTAGCTCCTACAATGAGCAGTTCTTC.